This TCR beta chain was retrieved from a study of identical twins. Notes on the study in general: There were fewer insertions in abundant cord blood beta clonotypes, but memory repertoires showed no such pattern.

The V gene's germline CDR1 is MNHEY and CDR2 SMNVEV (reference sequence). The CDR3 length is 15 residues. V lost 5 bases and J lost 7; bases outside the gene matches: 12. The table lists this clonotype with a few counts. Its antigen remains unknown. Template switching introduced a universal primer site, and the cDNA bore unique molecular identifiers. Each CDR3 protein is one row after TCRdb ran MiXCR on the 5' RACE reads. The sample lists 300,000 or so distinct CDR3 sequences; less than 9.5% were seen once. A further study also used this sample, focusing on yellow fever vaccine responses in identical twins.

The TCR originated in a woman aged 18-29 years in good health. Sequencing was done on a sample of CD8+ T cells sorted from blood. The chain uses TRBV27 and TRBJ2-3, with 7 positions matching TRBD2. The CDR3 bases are TGTGCCAGCAGTCCCGCTTGGCGGGAGCGAAATACGCAGTATTTT. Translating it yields CASSPAWRERNTQYF.